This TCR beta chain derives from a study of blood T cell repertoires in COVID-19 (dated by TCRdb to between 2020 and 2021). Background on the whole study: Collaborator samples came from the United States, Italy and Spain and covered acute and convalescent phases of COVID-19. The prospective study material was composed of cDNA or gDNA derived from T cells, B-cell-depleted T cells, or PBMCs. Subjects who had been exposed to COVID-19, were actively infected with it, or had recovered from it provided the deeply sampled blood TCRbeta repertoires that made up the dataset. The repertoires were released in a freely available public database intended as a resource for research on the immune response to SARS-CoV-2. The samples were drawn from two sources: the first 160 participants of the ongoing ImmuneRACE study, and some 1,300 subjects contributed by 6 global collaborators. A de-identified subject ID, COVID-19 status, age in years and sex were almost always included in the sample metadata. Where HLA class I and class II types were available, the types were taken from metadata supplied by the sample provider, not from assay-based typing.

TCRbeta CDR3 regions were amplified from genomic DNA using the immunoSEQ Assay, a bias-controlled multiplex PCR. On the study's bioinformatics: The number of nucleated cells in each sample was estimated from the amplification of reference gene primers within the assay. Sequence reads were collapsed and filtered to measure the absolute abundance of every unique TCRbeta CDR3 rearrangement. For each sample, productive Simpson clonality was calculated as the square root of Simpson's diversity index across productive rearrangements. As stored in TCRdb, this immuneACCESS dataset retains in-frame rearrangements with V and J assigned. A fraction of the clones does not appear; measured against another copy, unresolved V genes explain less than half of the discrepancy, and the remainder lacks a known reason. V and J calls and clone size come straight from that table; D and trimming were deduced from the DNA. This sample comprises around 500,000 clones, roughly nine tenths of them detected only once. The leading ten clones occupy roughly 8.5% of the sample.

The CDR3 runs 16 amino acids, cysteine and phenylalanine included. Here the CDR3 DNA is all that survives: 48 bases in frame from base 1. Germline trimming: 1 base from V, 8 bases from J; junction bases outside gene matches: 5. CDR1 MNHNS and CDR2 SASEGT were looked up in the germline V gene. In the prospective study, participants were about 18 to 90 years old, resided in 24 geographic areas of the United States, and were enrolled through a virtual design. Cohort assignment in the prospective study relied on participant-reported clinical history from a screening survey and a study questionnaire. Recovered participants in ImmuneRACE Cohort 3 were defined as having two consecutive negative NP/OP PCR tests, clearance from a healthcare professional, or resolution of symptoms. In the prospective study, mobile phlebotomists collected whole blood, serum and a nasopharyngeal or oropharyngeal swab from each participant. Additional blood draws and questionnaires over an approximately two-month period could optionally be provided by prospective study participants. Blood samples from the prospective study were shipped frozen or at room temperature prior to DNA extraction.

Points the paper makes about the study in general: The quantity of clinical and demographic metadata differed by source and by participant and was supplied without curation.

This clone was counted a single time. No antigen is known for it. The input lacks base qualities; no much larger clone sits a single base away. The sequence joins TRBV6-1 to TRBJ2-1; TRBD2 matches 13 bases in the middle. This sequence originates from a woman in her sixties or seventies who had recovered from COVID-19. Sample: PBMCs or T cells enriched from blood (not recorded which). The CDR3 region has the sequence CASSEVGTSGDDEQFF. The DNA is TGTGCCAGCAGTGAAGTCGGGACTAGCGGGGACGATGAGCAGTTCTTC.